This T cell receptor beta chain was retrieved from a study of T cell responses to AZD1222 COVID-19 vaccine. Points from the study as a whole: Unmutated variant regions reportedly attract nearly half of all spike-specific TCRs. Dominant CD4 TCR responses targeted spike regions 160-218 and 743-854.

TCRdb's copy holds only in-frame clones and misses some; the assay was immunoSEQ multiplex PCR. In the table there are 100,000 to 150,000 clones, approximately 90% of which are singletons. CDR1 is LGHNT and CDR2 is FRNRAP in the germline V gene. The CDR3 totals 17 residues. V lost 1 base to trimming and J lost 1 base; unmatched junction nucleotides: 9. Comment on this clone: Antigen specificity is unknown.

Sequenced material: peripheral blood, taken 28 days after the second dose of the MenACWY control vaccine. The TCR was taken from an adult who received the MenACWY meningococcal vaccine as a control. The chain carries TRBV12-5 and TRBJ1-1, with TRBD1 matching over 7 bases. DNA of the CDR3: TGTGCTAGTGGTTTGGCTAACAGGGGTCGGAGGAACACTGAAGCTTTCTTT. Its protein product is CASGLANRGRRNTEAFF.